This paragraph covers one T cell receptor beta chain sequence. Naive CD8 isolation took CD45RO-negative cells positively selected for CCR7 and excluded terminally differentiated effector memory CD45RA+ cells. These data originate in a study of shared clonotypes between healthy human individuals. The CDR3 is 12 amino acids. V was clipped by 4 bases and J by 2 bases, with 6 bases between them. Germline values: CDR1 SNHLY, CDR2 FYNNEI. Libraries were prepared by immunoSEQ multiplex PCR; TCRdb keeps only in-frame clonotypes and omits some of them. The sample comprises approximately 810,000 clones, approximately 92% of which are singletons, and under 30% rests with the top ten.

The source material was naive CD8+ T cells sorted from blood. The rearrangement uses TRBV2 and TRBJ2-7; D gene unclear. The source of this sequence is a man aged 25 to 40 in good health. The CDR3 loop is CASSAPTYEQYF. DNA of the CDR3: TGTGCCAGCAGTGCACCAACCTACGAGCAGTACTTC.